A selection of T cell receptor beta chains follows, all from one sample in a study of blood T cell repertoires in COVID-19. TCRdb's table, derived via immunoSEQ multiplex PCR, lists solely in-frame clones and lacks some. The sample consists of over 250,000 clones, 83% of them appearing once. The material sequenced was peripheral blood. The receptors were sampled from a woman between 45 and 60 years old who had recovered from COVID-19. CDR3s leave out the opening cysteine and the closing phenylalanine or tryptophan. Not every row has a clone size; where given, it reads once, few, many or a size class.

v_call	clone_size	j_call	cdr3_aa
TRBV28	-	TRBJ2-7	ASSLVLAGSYEQY
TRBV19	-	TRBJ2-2	ASTPGLRNTGELF
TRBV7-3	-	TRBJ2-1	ASSPNSGGALREQF
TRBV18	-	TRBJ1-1	ASSPPHGTAKNTEAF
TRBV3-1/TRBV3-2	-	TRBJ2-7	ASSQGSLGLAAYEQY
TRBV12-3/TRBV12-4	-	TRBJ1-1	ASSFIVGGGAF
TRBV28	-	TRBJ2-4	ASSLGAAGGRIQY
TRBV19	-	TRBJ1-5	ASSHRDSSNQPQH
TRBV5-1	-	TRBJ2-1	ASQLAGGPRGGQF
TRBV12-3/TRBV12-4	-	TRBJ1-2	ASSYGQWYGYT
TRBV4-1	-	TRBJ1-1	ASSQTQNGEAF
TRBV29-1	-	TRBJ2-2	SAVRYTGELF
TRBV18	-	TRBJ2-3	ASRGEGARPQY
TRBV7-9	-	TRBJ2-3	ASSSVAGTGTDTQY
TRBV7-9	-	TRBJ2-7	ASSSQDSRNGQY
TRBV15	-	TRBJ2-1	ATSSPGQGVHNEQF
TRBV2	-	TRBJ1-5	ALRGGNSNQPQH
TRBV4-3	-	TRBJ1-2	ASSQELTGGSFYGYT
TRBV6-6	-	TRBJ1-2	ASKRDTGLYGYT
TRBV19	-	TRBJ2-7	ASSIALADSYEQY
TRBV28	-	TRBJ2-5	ASSLGGFRTSGVRGTQY
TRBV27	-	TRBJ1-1	ASSLSPTGNTEAF
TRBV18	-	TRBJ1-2	ASSGDSSYGYT
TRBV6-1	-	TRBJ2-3	ASSEASRKTRVFTDTQY
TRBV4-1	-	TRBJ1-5	ASSQEGGYNQPQH
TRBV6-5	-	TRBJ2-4	ASSSGTGVLGIQY
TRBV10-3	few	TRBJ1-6	AISRDRDNSPLH
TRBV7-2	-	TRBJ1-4	ASSLKAPGGGNEKLF
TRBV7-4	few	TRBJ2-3	ASSSGTDTQY
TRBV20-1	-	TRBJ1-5	SASEGRQPQH
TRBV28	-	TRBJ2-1	ASSPPRLAAIYNEQF
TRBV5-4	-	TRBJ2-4	ASSTGTDRKKNIQY
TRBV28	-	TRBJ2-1	ASSFPGGSYNEQF
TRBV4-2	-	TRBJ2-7	ASSQDQSAARLEQY
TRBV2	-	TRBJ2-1	ASSGEVGGEQF
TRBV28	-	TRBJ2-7	ASYTGFSYEQY
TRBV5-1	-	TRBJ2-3	ASSFRPGQGENTQY
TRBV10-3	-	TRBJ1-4	AIRKGAGATNEKLF
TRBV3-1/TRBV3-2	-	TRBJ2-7	ASSQDGSGKGAYEQY
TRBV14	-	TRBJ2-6	ASSQQFSGANVLT